The rows below give T cell receptor beta chains drawn from one sample of a study of a mutant IDH1 vaccine in newly diagnosed glioma. Their antigen targets remain unknown. Method: immunoSEQ multiplex PCR; TCRdb's copy keeps in-frame clones and lacks some. The table has approximately 34,000 clones, approximately 89% seen once. This specimen consisted of PBMCs, obtained from a glioma patient whose treatment included an IDH1 peptide vaccine. These receptors were collected from a middle-aged man with glioma. Both conserved end residues are part of each CDR3. Each record gives: clone size, J gene, V gene, D gene, CDR3 protein, CDR3 DNA. The D gene is left open where the match is weak. Rows may omit the clone size; those that give it use once, few, many or a size class.

clone_size: NA; j_call: TRBJ1-3; v_call: TRBV9; d_call: NA; cdr3_aa: CASSPYLGGGDTIYF; cdr3_nt: TGTGCCAGCAGCCCTTACCTGGGAGGGGGAGACACCATATATTTT
clone_size: NA; j_call: TRBJ2-5; v_call: TRBV15; d_call: NA; cdr3_aa: CATSRGQALEETQYF; cdr3_nt: TGTGCCACCAGCAGAGGGCAGGCGCTAGAAGAGACCCAGTACTTC
clone_size: NA; j_call: TRBJ1-1; v_call: TRBV9; d_call: TRBD1; cdr3_aa: CASSAGQGRMNTEAFF; cdr3_nt: TGTGCCAGCAGCGCTGGACAGGGTCGCATGAACACTGAAGCTTTCTTT
clone_size: NA; j_call: TRBJ2-5; v_call: TRBV7-6; d_call: NA; cdr3_aa: CASGNSGALQETQYF; cdr3_nt: TGTGCCAGCGGTAATTCAGGGGCTCTCCAGGAGACCCAGTACTTC
clone_size: NA; j_call: TRBJ2-7; v_call: TRBV9; d_call: TRBD1; cdr3_aa: CASSVGTGDTYEQYF; cdr3_nt: TGTGCCAGCAGCGTTGGGACAGGGGATACCTACGAGCAGTACTTC
clone_size: NA; j_call: TRBJ2-5; v_call: TRBV27; d_call: TRBD2; cdr3_aa: CATQGLAGGEETQYF; cdr3_nt: TGTGCCACCCAAGGACTAGCGGGAGGTGAAGAGACCCAGTACTTC
clone_size: NA; j_call: TRBJ2-1; v_call: TRBV5-4; d_call: TRBD2; cdr3_aa: CASSVNSGESYNEQFF; cdr3_nt: TGTGCCAGCAGCGTCAATAGCGGGGAGTCCTACAATGAGCAGTTCTTC
clone_size: once; j_call: TRBJ1-2; v_call: TRBV5-1; d_call: NA; cdr3_aa: CASSLDPGGGYTF; cdr3_nt: TGCGCCAGCAGCTTGGACCCAGGTGGTGGCTACACCTTC
clone_size: few; j_call: TRBJ2-1; v_call: TRBV6-4; d_call: TRBD2; cdr3_aa: CASSDSGTSNEQFF; cdr3_nt: TGTGCCAGCAGTGACTCCGGGACTAGCAATGAGCAGTTCTTC
clone_size: few; j_call: TRBJ1-3; v_call: TRBV5-4; d_call: NA; cdr3_aa: CASSLAGTSGNTIYF; cdr3_nt: TGTGCCAGCAGCCTCGCCGGGACCTCTGGAAACACCATATATTTT
clone_size: once; j_call: TRBJ2-4; v_call: TRBV10-1; d_call: NA; cdr3_aa: CASSESAGPSRNIQYF; cdr3_nt: TGCGCCAGCAGTGAGTCGGCGGGTCCGAGTAGAAACATTCAGTACTTC
clone_size: NA; j_call: TRBJ2-3; v_call: TRBV5-6; d_call: NA; cdr3_aa: CASSEKGLSTDTQYF; cdr3_nt: TGTGCCAGCAGCGAAAAGGGACTGAGCACAGATACGCAGTATTTT
clone_size: NA; j_call: TRBJ1-6; v_call: TRBV7-2; d_call: TRBD1; cdr3_aa: CASRADRVKSSYNSPLHF; cdr3_nt: TGTGCCAGCAGAGCGGACAGGGTCAAGAGCTCCTATAATTCACCCCTCCACTTT
clone_size: NA; j_call: TRBJ1-5; v_call: TRBV15; d_call: TRBD1; cdr3_aa: CATSEEEQGGSNQPQHF; cdr3_nt: TGTGCCACCAGCGAGGAGGAGCAGGGGGGATCAAATCAGCCCCAGCATTTT
clone_size: NA; j_call: TRBJ1-2; v_call: TRBV29-1; d_call: TRBD1; cdr3_aa: CSVRTGTNYGYTF; cdr3_nt: TGCAGCGTCCGGACAGGGACCAACTATGGCTACACCTTC
clone_size: NA; j_call: TRBJ1-2; v_call: TRBV9; d_call: NA; cdr3_aa: CASSVATGHGYTF; cdr3_nt: TGTGCCAGCAGCGTAGCTACCGGGCATGGCTACACCTTC
clone_size: once; j_call: TRBJ1-1; v_call: TRBV5-1; d_call: NA; cdr3_aa: CASSPEGGRRNTEAFF; cdr3_nt: TGCGCCAGCAGCCCGGAGGGGGGGCGTAGGAACACTGAAGCTTTCTTT
clone_size: NA; j_call: TRBJ2-7; v_call: TRBV4-3; d_call: TRBD2; cdr3_aa: CASSQGLAGNYEQYF; cdr3_nt: TGCGCCAGCAGCCAGGGACTAGCGGGAAACTACGAGCAGTACTTC
clone_size: NA; j_call: TRBJ2-7; v_call: TRBV4-3; d_call: NA; cdr3_aa: CASSQGASYEQYF; cdr3_nt: TGCGCCAGCAGCCAAGGGGCCTCCTACGAGCAGTACTTC
clone_size: NA; j_call: TRBJ2-5; v_call: TRBV5-1; d_call: TRBD1; cdr3_aa: CASLSGTGGYQETQYF; cdr3_nt: TGCGCCAGCCTTTCGGGGACAGGGGGATACCAAGAGACCCAGTACTTC
clone_size: NA; j_call: TRBJ2-6; v_call: TRBV2; d_call: NA; cdr3_aa: CASSTTRSSGANVLTF; cdr3_nt: TGTGCCAGCAGTACTACAAGAAGCTCTGGGGCCAACGTCCTGACTTTC
clone_size: NA; j_call: TRBJ2-2; v_call: TRBV28; d_call: NA; cdr3_aa: CASGGHTNTGELFF; cdr3_nt: TGTGCCAGCGGGGGTCATACGAACACCGGGGAGCTGTTTTTT
clone_size: once; j_call: TRBJ2-7; v_call: TRBV27; d_call: NA; cdr3_aa: CASSRDGEQYF; cdr3_nt: TGTGCCAGCAGTAGGGACGGAGAGCAGTACTTC
clone_size: NA; j_call: TRBJ1-6; v_call: TRBV30; d_call: NA; cdr3_aa: CAWSFWGDSPLHF; cdr3_nt: TGTGCCTGGAGTTTTTGGGGTGATTCACCCCTCCACTTT
clone_size: NA; j_call: TRBJ1-4; v_call: TRBV10-3; d_call: NA; cdr3_aa: CAISEGPEEKLFF; cdr3_nt: TGTGCCATCAGTGAAGGGCCGGAGGAAAAACTGTTTTTT
clone_size: NA; j_call: TRBJ2-2; v_call: TRBV5-1; d_call: TRBD2; cdr3_aa: CASSPGRGGVSGELFF; cdr3_nt: TGCGCCAGCAGCCCCGGGAGGGGAGGAGTCTCCGGGGAGCTGTTTTTT
clone_size: NA; j_call: TRBJ2-7; v_call: TRBV5-1; d_call: NA; cdr3_aa: CASSLSVGHFPYEQYF; cdr3_nt: TGCGCCAGCAGCTTGTCAGTGGGACACTTCCCCTACGAGCAGTACTTC
clone_size: NA; j_call: TRBJ1-1; v_call: TRBV10-3; d_call: NA; cdr3_aa: CAISAAGTEAFF; cdr3_nt: TGTGCCATCAGTGCTGCGGGCACTGAAGCTTTCTTT
clone_size: NA; j_call: TRBJ1-3; v_call: TRBV5-6; d_call: NA; cdr3_aa: CASSLRRTSGNTIYF; cdr3_nt: TGTGCCAGCAGCTTGAGGAGGACCTCTGGAAACACCATATATTTT
clone_size: NA; j_call: TRBJ2-7; v_call: TRBV6-5; d_call: NA; cdr3_aa: CASRTRLSYEQYF; cdr3_nt: TGTGCCAGCAGGACTAGACTCTCCTACGAGCAGTACTTC
clone_size: NA; j_call: TRBJ1-2; v_call: TRBV7-7; d_call: TRBD1; cdr3_aa: CASSLEEGQGGHCRYGYTF; cdr3_nt: TGTGCCAGCAGCTTAGAAGAGGGACAGGGGGGCCATTGTCGCTATGGCTACACCTTC
clone_size: NA; j_call: TRBJ2-5; v_call: TRBV28; d_call: NA; cdr3_aa: CASTKNPGETQYF; cdr3_nt: TGTGCCAGCACAAAAAATCCTGGAGAGACCCAGTACTTC
clone_size: NA; j_call: TRBJ2-1; v_call: TRBV9; d_call: TRBD2; cdr3_aa: CASSVVVSGSYNEQFF; cdr3_nt: TGTGCCAGCAGCGTAGTTGTTAGCGGGTCCTACAATGAGCAGTTCTTC